Listed below are T cell receptor beta chains from one sample, sequenced in a study of blood T cell repertoires in COVID-19. Assay: immunoSEQ multiplex PCR; the TCRdb copy retains only in-frame clones and omits some. This table has 55,000 to 65,000 clones, about 81% appearing once. The specimen was peripheral blood. Receptors were obtained from a man between 60 and 75 years old with COVID-19, enrolled during active disease. Both conserved end residues are part of each CDR3. D genes are given only for firm matches. The size field is filled for only some rows; it gives once, few, many or a size class.

abundance,j_gene,d_gene,v_gene,CDR3nt,CDR3aa
.,TRBJ2-7,.,TRBV9,TGTGCCAGCAGCCCTCGCGGAGTCGTAAACCACGAGCAGTACTTC,CASSPRGVVNHEQYF
.,TRBJ1-2,TRBD1,TRBV6-1,TGTGCCAGCAGTCAACAGGGGGCCGAAGGCTACACCTTC,CASSQQGAEGYTF
once,TRBJ2-1,.,TRBV5-6,TGTGCCAGCAGCTCCGGGGGACTGTCGAACAATGAGCAGTTCTTC,CASSSGGLSNNEQFF
once,TRBJ2-7,TRBD1,TRBV5-4,TGTGCCAGCAGCCCGGGACAGGGTACGTCCTACGAGCAGTACTTC,CASSPGQGTSYEQYF
.,TRBJ2-3,TRBD2,TRBV7-9,TGTGCCAGCAGCTTACCGACTAGCGGGAGAGATACGCAGTATTTT,CASSLPTSGRDTQYF
few,TRBJ2-1,TRBD1,TRBV19,TGTGCCAGTAGACCCACAGGGGAACCGTACAATGAGCAGTTCTTC,CASRPTGEPYNEQFF
.,TRBJ1-1,TRBD1,TRBV6-5,TGTGCCACCGAGCGTAAAACAGGGGGGAGCACTGAAGCTTTCTTT,CATERKTGGSTEAFF
.,TRBJ2-2,.,TRBV6-5,TGTGCCAGCAGTTACTCGCTGTTAGCTCGCACCGGGGAGCTGTTTTTT,CASSYSLLARTGELFF
few,TRBJ1-1,TRBD1,TRBV5-1,TGCGCCAGCAGCCCCGGGACAGCTTTTGACGCTTTCTTT,CASSPGTAFDAFF
.,TRBJ1-1,.,TRBV3-1/TRBV3-2,TGTGCCAGCAGCGAGAAGATACAGGGTGCCACTGAAGCTTTCTTT,CASSEKIQGATEAFF
.,TRBJ2-1,TRBD1,TRBV3-1/TRBV3-2,TGTGCCAGCAGCCAAAGAGGGACAGGCGGTCTGTACAATGAGCAGTTCTTC,CASSQRGTGGLYNEQFF
.,TRBJ1-2,.,TRBV9,TGTGCCAGCAGCGCGCAGGTTTATAGTGGCTACACCTTC,CASSAQVYSGYTF
.,TRBJ2-1,.,TRBV10-2,TGCGCCAGCAGTAGCTCCCCCAGGGACAATGAGCAGTTCTTC,CASSSSPRDNEQFF
once,TRBJ1-1,TRBD1,TRBV10-3,TGTGCCATCAGTGAGGAACAGGGGGCCACTGAAGCTTTCTTT,CAISEEQGATEAFF
.,TRBJ1-5,TRBD1,TRBV12-3/TRBV12-4,TGTGCCAGTTCCACCTCAGGGGGAAGTGGCCAGCATTTT,CASSTSGGSGQHF
.,TRBJ2-3,TRBD1,TRBV24-1,TGTGCCACCAGTGGGGGCACAGGGGGCACAGATACGCAGTATTTT,CATSGGTGGTDTQYF
.,TRBJ2-6,TRBD1,TRBV5-1,TGCGCCAGCAGCGTAGAAAGCAGGGGGTCTGGGGCCAACGTCCTGACTTTC,CASSVESRGSGANVLTF
.,TRBJ2-3,TRBD2,TRBV7-8,TGTGCCAGCAGCCGTTCTAGCGGGGGGCATGGAGATACGCAGTATTTT,CASSRSSGGHGDTQYF
.,TRBJ2-1,.,TRBV3-1/TRBV3-2,TGTGCCAGCAGCCCGAAAGCGGTGAGCTCCTACAATGAGCAGTTCTTC,CASSPKAVSSYNEQFF
.,TRBJ2-2,.,TRBV21-1,TGTGCCACCTACAACGGGAAGGGGGATGGGGAGCTGTTTTTT,CATYNGKGDGELFF
many,TRBJ2-1,.,TRBV19,TGTGCCAGTAGTATAAGATTGTTGGACTATGAGCAGTTCTTC,CASSIRLLDYEQFF
few,TRBJ1-2,.,TRBV4-1,TGCGCCAGCAGCCAAGACACAGCAAACTATGGCTACACCTTC,CASSQDTANYGYTF